The TCR beta chain described here comes from a study of cytomegalovirus exposure and HLA in healthy donors. V lost 1 base, J lost 7 bases, and 9 bases stayed unmatched. The germline V gene has CDR1 SGHVS and CDR2 FQNEAQ. This CDR3 region has 18 residues. 13 Jbeta primers and 60 Vbeta primers were used for the PCR. Assay used: immunoSEQ multiplex PCR; TCRdb lists only in-frame clones, some missing. The data hold about 160,000 clones, with over 65% observed a single time. What was sequenced was PBMCs. The rearrangement joins TRBV7-8 to TRBJ2-2; 13 positions match TRBD2. The receptor was isolated from a woman between 40 and 50 years old in good health and CMV-seronegative. The CDR3 sequence is CASSLVPSGLAGDGELFF. The CDR3 nucleotides read TGTGCCAGCAGCTTAGTCCCGTCTGGACTAGCGGGGGACGGGGAGCTGTTTTTT.